This T cell receptor (beta chain) originates from a study of T cell responses to AZD1222 COVID-19 vaccine. Comment on this clone: Antigen unknown.

Study-wide findings and caveats: CD4 TCRs linked to vaccination spanned spike, dominating at 160-218 and 743-854. The peak T cell response came first, and repertoires were sampled only after it. Spike-specific TCR breadth rose after two AZD1222 doses, and depth rose as well.

This CDR3 spans 14 amino acids. Trimming left V 3 bases short and J 2 bases short, with 10 bases between. The germline CDR1 and CDR2 sequences are SEHNR and FQNEAQ (reference sequence). The data were produced by immunoSEQ multiplex PCR, yet TCRdb's version contains in-frame clones alone and is incomplete. This repertoire shows tens of thousands of clones, approximately 90% found once; its top ten account for roughly 11%. Pooled samples include second doses given at about 4 or 12 weeks. This specimen consisted of peripheral blood, obtained 28 days after the second AZD1222 dose. This receptor was taken from an adult who received the AZD1222 COVID-19 vaccine. The chain links TRBV7-9 to TRBJ1-2, with D possibly matching TRBD1 (5 bases). The CDR3 DNA is TGTGCCAGCAGCTTGGGACTCGAGAACTATGGCTACACCTTC. Its translation: CASSLGLENYGYTF.